A selection of T cell receptor beta chains follows, all from one sample in a study of T-cell memory formation after mild COVID-19. TCRdb re-derived calls from the 5' RACE reads in MiXCR, one entry per CDR3 protein. Among 300,000 or so distinct CDR3 sequences, about 17% were seen once, and the ten largest hold 23%. Sequencing input: PBMCs or a T cell subset sorted from them (not recorded which). These receptors came from a man aged 18 to 29 who had mild COVID-19 (a few samples of this study predate the infection). Cell type and time point are not known. CDR3s include the opening cysteine and the closing phenylalanine or tryptophan. The D gene is left open where the match is weak. Expanded clones are given a class, and other clones once, few, many or no size at all.

V gene,J gene,D gene,clone size,CDR3 DNA,CDR3 protein
TRBV15,TRBJ1-3,-,few,TGTGCCACCAGCAGGAGACCCCAGGGAAAGGAGGCCACCATATATTTT,CATSRRPQGKEATIYF
TRBV5-6,TRBJ2-2,TRBD1,-,TGTGCCAGCAGCGGGACAGGGATGAACACCGGGGAGCTGTTTTTT,CASSGTGMNTGELFF
TRBV4-3,TRBJ2-2,-,few,TGCGCCAGCAGCCCCCTAGGAGGGCCCGGGGAGCTGTTTTTT,CASSPLGGPGELFF
TRBV4-2,TRBJ2-1,TRBD1,many,TGTGCCAGCAGCCAACCGGGACAGGGAGACAATGAGCAGTTCTTC,CASSQPGQGDNEQFF
TRBV2,TRBJ2-3,-,few,TGTGCCAGCACCAGGACCGCGAACACAGATACGCAGTATTTT,CASTRTANTDTQYF
TRBV7-2,TRBJ1-1,-,-,TGTGCCAGCAGCTTGGAGGAAGGGGCCACTGAAGCTTTCTTT,CASSLEEGATEAFF
TRBV2,TRBJ2-3,TRBD2,-,TGTGCCAGCAGAAAAGGTCTAGCGGGTACAGATACGCAGTATTTT,CASRKGLAGTDTQYF
TRBV7-6,TRBJ1-4,-,-,TGTGCCAGCAGCTTAATGGCAGGAGGGGAAAAACTGTTTTTT,CASSLMAGGEKLFF
TRBV6-2/TRBV6-3,TRBJ2-7,-,-,TGTGCCAGCAGTTACATACAGAGGCTCCGTCGGCAGTACTTC,CASSYIQRLRRQYF
TRBV3-1,TRBJ2-5,-,many,TGTGCCAGCAGCCTACGACAGGCTGCCGGGGAGACCCAGTACTTC,CASSLRQAAGETQYF
TRBV4-1,TRBJ1-2,TRBD1,-,TGCGCCAGCAGCCAAGCCGACAGGGGAAGCTATGGCTACACCTTC,CASSQADRGSYGYTF
TRBV7-2,TRBJ2-3,-,-,TGTGCCAGCAGCCCCTACCCCCTGGATACGCAGTATTTT,CASSPYPLDTQYF
TRBV5-1,TRBJ2-5,-,many,TGCGCCAGCAACCAACAGACAGGAGGCGAGACCCAGTACTTC,CASNQQTGGETQYF
TRBV7-9,TRBJ1-2,-,few,TGTGCCAGCAGCTTCGCGAGGGGGTCAGGGGGCTACACCTTC,CASSFARGSGGYTF
TRBV6-6,TRBJ1-6,-,-,TGTGCCAGCAGGGGGTATAGCGAGTCACCCCTCCACTTT,CASRGYSESPLHF
TRBV5-1,TRBJ1-1,-,-,TGCGCCAGCAGCTTGTGGGGGAATTTGAACACTGAAGCTTTCTTT,CASSLWGNLNTEAFF
TRBV5-1,TRBJ1-2,TRBD1,-,TGCGCCAGCAGCTGGATACAGGGGACCCTCTATGGCTACACCTTC,CASSWIQGTLYGYTF
TRBV5-1,TRBJ1-4,-,-,TGCGCCAGCAGCACGGACCCCGGCCCAACTAATGAAAAACTTTTTTTT,CASSTDPGPTNEKLFF
TRBV29-1,TRBJ2-7,-,few,TGCAGCGCCGTCCGGGACCTTGGGCCCTACGAGCAGTACTTC,CSAVRDLGPYEQYF
TRBV10-3,TRBJ2-3,TRBD2,few,TGTGCCATCATGGGACTAGCGGGCACAGATACGCAGTATTTT,CAIMGLAGTDTQYF
TRBV19,TRBJ2-7,TRBD1,-,TGTGCCAGTAGGCCAACAGGGGCCCACGAGCAGTACTTC,CASRPTGAHEQYF
TRBV7-9,TRBJ1-1,-,few,TGTGCCAGCAGCTTGGCAGGGCTGGCGCCTGAAGCTTTCTTT,CASSLAGLAPEAFF
TRBV9,TRBJ1-6,-,-,TGTGCCAGCAGCGCCACCGACCCCAATTCACCCCTCCACTTT,CASSATDPNSPLHF
TRBV29-1,TRBJ2-7,-,few,TGCAGCGTTGAGGGAGGACCCTACGAGCAGTACTTC,CSVEGGPYEQYF
TRBV6-5,TRBJ2-5,TRBD2,-,TGTGCCAGCAGTTACGGGGGGGGGACCCTCGAGACCCAGTACTTC,CASSYGGGTLETQYF
TRBV6-5,TRBJ2-3,-,-,TGTGCCAGCAGTTACTCCGATTTCACAGATACGCAGTATTTT,CASSYSDFTDTQYF
TRBV4-1,TRBJ1-5,-,few,TGCGCCAGCAGCCAAGGAGGGGGGATCCAATCAGCCCAGCATTTT,CASSQGGGIQSAQHF
TRBV7-2,TRBJ2-5,-,-,TGTGCCAGCAGCTCCAGCCCCTTGCAAGAGACCCAGTACTTC,CASSSSPLQETQYF
TRBV7-2,TRBJ1-1,TRBD1,few,TGTGCCAGCAGCACGGCGACAGGGGGCCGGGAAGCTTTCTTT,CASSTATGGREAFF
TRBV25-1,TRBJ1-2,TRBD1,-,TGTGCCAGCAGTGAATGGGACAGGGGCTATGGCTACACCTTC,CASSEWDRGYGYTF
TRBV29-1,TRBJ1-1,-,-,TGCAGCGTTAGTAAGGGGCGAAGGAGCACTGAAGCTTTCTTT,CSVSKGRRSTEAFF
TRBV27,TRBJ2-3,-,-,TGTGCCACCTCACTCGGCACAGATACGCAGTATTTT,CATSLGTDTQYF
TRBV4-1,TRBJ1-1,-,few,TGCGCCAGCAGCCATATGGGGGCTGAAGCTTTCTTT,CASSHMGAEAFF
TRBV12-3/TRBV12-4,TRBJ2-4,-,many,TGTGCCAGCAGTCAATCCCGGGATATTCAGTACTTC,CASSQSRDIQYF
TRBV10-3,TRBJ2-1,TRBD2,few,TGTGCCATCAGGCCGTCTAGCGGGGCTTACTATGAGCAGTTCTTC,CAIRPSSGAYYEQFF
TRBV6-6,TRBJ2-7,-,-,TGTGCCAGCAGTTACGCAGTAAGATACGAGCAGTACTTC,CASSYAVRYEQYF
TRBV6-5,TRBJ1-1,-,-,TGTGCCAGCAGATTCGACGGGGGGAACACTGAAGCTTTCTTT,CASRFDGGNTEAFF
TRBV9,TRBJ1-6,TRBD1,few,TGTGCCAGCAGCGAAGGGACAGGACCAAATTCACCCCTCCACTTT,CASSEGTGPNSPLHF
TRBV9,TRBJ1-1,-,many,TGTGCCAGCAGCCAGGGCGACAGGACGTACGAAGCTTTCTTT,CASSQGDRTYEAFF
TRBV7-2,TRBJ2-5,-,few,TGTGCCAGCAGCTTAGCTCGGGGGATAGGAGAGACCCAGTACTTC,CASSLARGIGETQYF